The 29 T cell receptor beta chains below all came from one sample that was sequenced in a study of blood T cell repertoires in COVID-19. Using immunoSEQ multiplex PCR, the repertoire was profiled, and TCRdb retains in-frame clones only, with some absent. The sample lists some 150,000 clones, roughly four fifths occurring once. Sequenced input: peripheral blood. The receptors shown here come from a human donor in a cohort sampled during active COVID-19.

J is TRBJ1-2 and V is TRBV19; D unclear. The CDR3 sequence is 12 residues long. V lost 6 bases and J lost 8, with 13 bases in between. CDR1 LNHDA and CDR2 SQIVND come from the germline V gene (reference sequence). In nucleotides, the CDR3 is TGTGCCAGTAGAGGCGCGGGAACCGGCTACACCTTC. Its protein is CASRGAGTGYTF.

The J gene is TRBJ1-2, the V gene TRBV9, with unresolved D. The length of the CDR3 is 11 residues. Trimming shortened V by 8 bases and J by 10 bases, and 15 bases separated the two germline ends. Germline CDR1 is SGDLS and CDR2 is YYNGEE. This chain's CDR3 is CASKGSIDYTF. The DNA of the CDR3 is TGTGCCAGTAAAGGGAGCATCGACTACACCTTC.

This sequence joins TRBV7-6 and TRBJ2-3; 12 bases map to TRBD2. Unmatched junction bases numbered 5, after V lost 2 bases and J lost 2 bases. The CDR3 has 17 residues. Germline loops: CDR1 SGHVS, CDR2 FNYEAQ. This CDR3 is CASSLTRTSGVTDTQYF. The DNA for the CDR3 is TGTGCCAGCAGCTTAACTCGGACTAGCGGGGTCACAGATACGCAGTATTTT.

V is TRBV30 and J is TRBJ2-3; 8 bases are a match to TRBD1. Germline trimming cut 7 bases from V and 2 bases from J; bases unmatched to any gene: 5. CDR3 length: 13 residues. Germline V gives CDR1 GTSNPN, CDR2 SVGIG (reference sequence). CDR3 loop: CAFDRGNTDTQYF. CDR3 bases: TGTGCCTTCGACAGGGGTAACACAGATACGCAGTATTTT.

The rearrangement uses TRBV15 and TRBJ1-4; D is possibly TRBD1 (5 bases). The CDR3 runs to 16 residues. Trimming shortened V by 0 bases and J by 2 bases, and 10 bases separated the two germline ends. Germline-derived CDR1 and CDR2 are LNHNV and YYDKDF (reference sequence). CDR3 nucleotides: TGTGCCACCAGCAGAGATCACGGGGGGACTAATGAAAAACTGTTTTTT. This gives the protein CATSRDHGGTNEKLFF.

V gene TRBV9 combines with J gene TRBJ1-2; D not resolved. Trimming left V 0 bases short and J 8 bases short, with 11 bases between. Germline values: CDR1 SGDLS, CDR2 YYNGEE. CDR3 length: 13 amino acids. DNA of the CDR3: TGTGCCAGCAGCGTAGACCTACGGCGGGGCTACACCTTC. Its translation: CASSVDLRRGYTF.

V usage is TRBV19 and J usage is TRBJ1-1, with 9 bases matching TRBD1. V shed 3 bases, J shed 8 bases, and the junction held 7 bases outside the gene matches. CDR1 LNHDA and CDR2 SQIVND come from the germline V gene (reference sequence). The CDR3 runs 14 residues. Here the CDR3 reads CASSMGTGYSEAFF. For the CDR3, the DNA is TGTGCCAGTAGTATGGGGACAGGGTATTCCGAAGCTTTCTTT.

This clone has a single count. CDR3 amino acids: CASRSGQDSNQPQHF. The CDR3 region has the DNA TGTGCCAGCAGATCCGGACAGGATAGCAATCAGCCCCAGCATTTT. The chain links TRBV7-9 to TRBJ1-5, with 7 bases fitting TRBD1. This CDR3 has 15 residues. The ends lost 6 bases at V and 0 bases at J; junction bases unmatched: 5. The germline V gene has CDR1 SEHNR and CDR2 FQNEAQ (reference sequence). Complete variable domain (other parts from reference TRBV7-9 and TRBJ1-5): DTGVSQNPRHKITKRGQNVTFRCDPISEHNRLYWYRQTLGQGPEFLTYFQNEAQLEKSRLLSDRFSAERPKGSFSTLEIQRTEQGDSAMYLCASRSGQDSNQPQHFGDGTRLSIL.

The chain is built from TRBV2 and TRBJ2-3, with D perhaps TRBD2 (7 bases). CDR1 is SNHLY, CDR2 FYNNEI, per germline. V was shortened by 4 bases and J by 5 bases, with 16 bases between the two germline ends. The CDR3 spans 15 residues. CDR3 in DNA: TGTGCCAGCAGTGTAATGGGGGGGGGCAAAGATACGCAGTATTTT. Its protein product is CASSVMGGGKDTQYF.

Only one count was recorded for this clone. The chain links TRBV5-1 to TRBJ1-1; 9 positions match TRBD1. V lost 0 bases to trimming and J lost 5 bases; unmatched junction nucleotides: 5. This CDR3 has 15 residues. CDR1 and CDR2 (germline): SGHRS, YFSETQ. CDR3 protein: CASSLGTGALTEAFF. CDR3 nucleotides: TGCGCCAGCAGCTTGGGGACAGGGGCTCTAACTGAAGCTTTCTTT.

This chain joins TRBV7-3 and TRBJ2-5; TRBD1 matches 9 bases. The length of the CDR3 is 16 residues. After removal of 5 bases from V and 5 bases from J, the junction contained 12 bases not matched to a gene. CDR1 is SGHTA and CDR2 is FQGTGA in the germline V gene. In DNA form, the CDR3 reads TGTGCCAGCAGCCCACAGGGGGCGAGTTTTCAGGAGACCCAGTACTTC. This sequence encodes CASSPQGASFQETQYF.

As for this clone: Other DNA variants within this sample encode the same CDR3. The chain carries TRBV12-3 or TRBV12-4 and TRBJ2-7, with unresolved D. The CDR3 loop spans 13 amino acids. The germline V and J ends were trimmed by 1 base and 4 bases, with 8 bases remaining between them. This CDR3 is CASSLGRRYEQYF. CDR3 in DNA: TGTGCCAGCAGTTTAGGCAGAAGATACGAGCAGTACTTC.

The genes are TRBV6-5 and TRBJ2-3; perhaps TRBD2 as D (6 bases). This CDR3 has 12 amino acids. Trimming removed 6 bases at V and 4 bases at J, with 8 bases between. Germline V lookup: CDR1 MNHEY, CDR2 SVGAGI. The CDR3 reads CASSPGADTQYF. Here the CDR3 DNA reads TGTGCCAGCAGCCCGGGGGCAGATACGCAGTATTTT.

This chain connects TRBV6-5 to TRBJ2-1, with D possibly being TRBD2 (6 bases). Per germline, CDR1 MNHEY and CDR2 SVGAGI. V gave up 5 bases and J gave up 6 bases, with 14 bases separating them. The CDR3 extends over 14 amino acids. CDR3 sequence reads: CASSNKGLINEQFF. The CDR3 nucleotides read TGTGCCAGCAGTAATAAGGGACTTATCAATGAGCAGTTCTTC.

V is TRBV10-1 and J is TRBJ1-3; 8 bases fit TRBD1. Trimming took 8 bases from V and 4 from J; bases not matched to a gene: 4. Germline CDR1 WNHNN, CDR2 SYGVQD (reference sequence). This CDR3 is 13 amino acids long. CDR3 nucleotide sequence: TGCGCCAGCTCAGGACAGGGCGGAAACACCATATATTTT. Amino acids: CASSGQGGNTIYF.

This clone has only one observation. Here the CDR3 reads CASSRQGARETQYF. CDR3 coding DNA: TGTGCCAGCAGTAGACAGGGGGCGAGAGAGACCCAGTACTTC. The chain employs TRBV7-2 and TRBJ2-5, with 10 bases fitting TRBD1. CDR3 size: 14 residues. CDR1 and CDR2 (germline): SGHTA, FQGNSA. V was pared by 6 bases and J by 4 bases, with 5 bases of the junction left unmatched.

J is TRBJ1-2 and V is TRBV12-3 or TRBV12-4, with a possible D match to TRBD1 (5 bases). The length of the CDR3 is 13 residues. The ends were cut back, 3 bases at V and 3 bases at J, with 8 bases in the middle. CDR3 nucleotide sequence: TGTGCCAGCAGTTTTATCAGGGACTATGGCTACACCTTC. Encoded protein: CASSFIRDYGYTF.

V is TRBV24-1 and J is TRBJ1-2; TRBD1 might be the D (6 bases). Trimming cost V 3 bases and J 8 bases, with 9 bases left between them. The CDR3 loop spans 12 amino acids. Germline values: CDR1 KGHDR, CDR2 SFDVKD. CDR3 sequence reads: CATSDTGFGYTF. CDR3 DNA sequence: TGTGCCACCAGTGATACAGGGTTCGGCTACACCTTC.

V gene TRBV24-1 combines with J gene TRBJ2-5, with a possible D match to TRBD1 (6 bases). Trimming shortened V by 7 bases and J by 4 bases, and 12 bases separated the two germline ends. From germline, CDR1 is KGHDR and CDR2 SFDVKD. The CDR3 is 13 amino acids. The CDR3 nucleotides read TGTGCCACCAGCCAAGGGGGATTAGAGACCCAGTACTTC. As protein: CATSQGGLETQYF.

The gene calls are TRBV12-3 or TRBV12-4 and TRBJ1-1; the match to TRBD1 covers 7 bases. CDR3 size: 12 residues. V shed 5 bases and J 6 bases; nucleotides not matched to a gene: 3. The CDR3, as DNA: TGTGCCAGCAGTCCTCAGGGGGCTGAAGCTTTCTTT. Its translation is CASSPQGAEAFF.

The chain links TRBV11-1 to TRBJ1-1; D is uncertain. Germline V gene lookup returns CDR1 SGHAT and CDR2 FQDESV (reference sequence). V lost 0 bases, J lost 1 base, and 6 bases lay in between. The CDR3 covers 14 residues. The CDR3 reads CASSLAQANTEAFF. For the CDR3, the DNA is TGTGCCAGCAGCTTAGCCCAAGCGAACACTGAAGCTTTCTTT.

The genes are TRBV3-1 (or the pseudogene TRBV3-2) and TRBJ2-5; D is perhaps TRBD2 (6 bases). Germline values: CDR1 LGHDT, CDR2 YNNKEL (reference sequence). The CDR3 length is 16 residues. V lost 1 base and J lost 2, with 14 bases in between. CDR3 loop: CASSQGLASTQETQYF. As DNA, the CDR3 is TGTGCCAGCAGCCAAGGGCTAGCGTCTACACAAGAGACCCAGTACTTC.

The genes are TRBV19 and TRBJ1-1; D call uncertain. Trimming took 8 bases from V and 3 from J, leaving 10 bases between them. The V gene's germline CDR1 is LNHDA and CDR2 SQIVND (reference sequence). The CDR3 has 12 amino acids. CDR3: CASLSYYTEAFF. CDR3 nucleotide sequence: TGTGCCAGTCTCTCTTATTACACTGAAGCTTTCTTT.

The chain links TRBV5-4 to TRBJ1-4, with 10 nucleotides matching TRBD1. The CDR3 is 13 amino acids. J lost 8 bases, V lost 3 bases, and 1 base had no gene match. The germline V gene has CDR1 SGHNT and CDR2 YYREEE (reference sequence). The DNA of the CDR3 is TGTGCCAGCAGCTGGGGACAGGGGGAAAAACTGTTTTTT. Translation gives CASSWGQGEKLFF.

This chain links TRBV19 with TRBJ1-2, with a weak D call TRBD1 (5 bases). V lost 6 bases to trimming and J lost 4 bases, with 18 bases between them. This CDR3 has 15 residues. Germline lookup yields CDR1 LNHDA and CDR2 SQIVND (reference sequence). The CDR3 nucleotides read TGTGCCAGTAGCCCAGAAAGGGCGACAGTCTATGGCTACACCTTC. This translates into CASSPERATVYGYTF.

CDR3 region: CASRADQGGQYF. In DNA, the CDR3 is TGTGCCAGCAGAGCGGACCAGGGGGGGCAGTACTTC. The chain combines TRBV2 with TRBJ2-7, with D possibly being TRBD1 (7 bases). CDR3 length equals 12 residues. CDR1 SNHLY and CDR2 FYNNEI come from the germline V gene. V was pared by 6 bases and J by 9 bases, with 15 bases between.

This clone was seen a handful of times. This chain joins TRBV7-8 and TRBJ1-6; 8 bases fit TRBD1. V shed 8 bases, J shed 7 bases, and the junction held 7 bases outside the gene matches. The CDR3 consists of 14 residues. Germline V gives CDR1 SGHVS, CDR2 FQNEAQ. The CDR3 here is CASGQTGGNSPLHF. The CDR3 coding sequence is TGTGCCAGCGGACAAACAGGGGGGAATTCACCCCTCCACTTT.

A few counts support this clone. The CDR3 protein is CASSQVGGRINEKLFF. In DNA form, the CDR3 reads TGCGCCAGCAGCCAAGTAGGAGGTCGGATTAATGAAAAACTGTTTTTT. The chain is built from TRBV4-3 and TRBJ1-4; D is unclear. This CDR3 has 16 amino acids. The V end lost 1 base, the J end lost 4 bases, and 13 bases lay between the germline ends. Germline CDR1 is LGHNA and CDR2 is YSLEER.

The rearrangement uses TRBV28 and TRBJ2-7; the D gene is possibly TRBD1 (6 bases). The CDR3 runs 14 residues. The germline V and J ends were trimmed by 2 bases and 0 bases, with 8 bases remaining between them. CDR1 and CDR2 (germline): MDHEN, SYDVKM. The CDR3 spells CASSLGTPSYEQYF. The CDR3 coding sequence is TGTGCCAGCAGTTTAGGGACACCCTCCTACGAGCAGTACTTC.